This T cell receptor (beta chain) stems from a study of identical twins. A universal primer site was created by template switching, with the cDNA bearing unique molecular identifiers. TCRdb itself ran the 5' RACE reads through MiXCR, one entry per CDR3 protein. The sample has fewer than 500,000 distinct CDR3 sequences, 24% seen once. Trimming took off 3 bases at V and 3 bases at J, with 14 bases between the two ends. CDR3 size: 16 residues. CDR1 is LGHNA and CDR2 is YNFKEQ in the germline V gene. This clonotype came up a few times. The sample also formed part of further work on T cells expressing NK-cell markers. That source adds: An anti-gamma-delta TCR antibody was added in several experiments. It restricted sorting to alpha-beta TCR-expressing T cells. A range of about 1.0-8% of CD8+ T cells consisted of dominant NKG2C+ clonotypes in 5 to 7 donors.

The receptor comes from a woman younger than 30 in good health. The sample consisted of CD4+ T cells sorted from blood. This rearrangement joins TRBV4-2 to TRBJ2-2, with a possible D match to TRBD2 (5 bases). This CDR3 is CASSQPTSRDTGELFF. In nucleotides, the CDR3 is TGTGCCAGCAGCCAGCCCACCTCGCGGGACACCGGGGAGCTGTTTTTT.